The rows below give T cell receptor beta chains drawn from one sample of a study of T cells after yellow fever vaccination. Via MiXCR, TCRdb re-called the 5' RACE reads, giving one row per CDR3 protein. The sample shows 120,000 or so distinct CDR3 sequences, over 12% of them seen only once. The starting material was CD8+ T cells sorted from PBMCs, obtained 5 days after the yellow fever booster vaccination. Receptors originate from a man between 18 and 29 years old who received the YFV17D yellow fever vaccine. Both conserved end residues are part of each CDR3. The D gene is left open where the match is weak. Clone size is shown for a subset of rows, as once, few, many or a class of expanded clone.

v_call	j_call	d_call	clone_size	cdr3_nt	cdr3_aa
TRBV6-5	TRBJ1-1	NA	NA	TGTGCCAGCCAGAAGGGACTCAGGGGCTACGGGGAAGAAGCTTTCTTT	CASQKGLRGYGEEAFF
TRBV6-5	TRBJ2-3	TRBD1	NA	TGTGCCAGCAGGACAGGGGGTGAGGCAGATACGCAGTATTTT	CASRTGGEADTQYF
TRBV7-2	TRBJ2-2	TRBD2	NA	TGTGCCAGCAGCTCCGGGACTAGCGGGGGGACCGGGGAGCTGTTTTTT	CASSSGTSGGTGELFF
TRBV18	TRBJ2-1	TRBD1	few	TGTGCCAGCTCAGAGTCAGGGGGCTCCTACAATGAGCAGTTCTTC	CASSESGGSYNEQFF
TRBV15	TRBJ1-6	NA	NA	TGTGCCACCAGCAGAGAAAGGGTGAGCTCCTATAATTCACCCCTCCACTTT	CATSRERVSSYNSPLHF
TRBV4-1	TRBJ2-7	NA	NA	TGCGCCAGCAGCCAAGGACTCGGACGGCAGGTCTACGAGCAGTACTTC	CASSQGLGRQVYEQYF
TRBV6-2/TRBV6-3	TRBJ2-6	NA	many	TGTGCCAGCAGTTACGGGGGTGGGGCCAACGTCCTGACTTTC	CASSYGGGANVLTF
TRBV13	TRBJ2-1	NA	few	TGTGCCAGCAGCGAGATAGGTAGGGCGGGTCTCCGCAATGAGCAGTTCTTC	CASSEIGRAGLRNEQFF
TRBV20-1	TRBJ2-7	NA	few	TGCAGTGTCTCGAATCCGGGGGACAGCATAAACGAGCAGTACTTC	CSVSNPGDSINEQYF
TRBV11-2	TRBJ2-7	NA	few	TGTGCCAGCAGCCTAAGACCGTCCTCAGGGCTCCACGAGCAGTACTTC	CASSLRPSSGLHEQYF
TRBV29-1	TRBJ1-2	TRBD1	NA	TGCAGCGCGGGTAGGGGGCCTCTTAACTATGGCTACACCTTC	CSAGRGPLNYGYTF
TRBV19	TRBJ2-5	NA	few	TGTGCCAGCATTGGACCGATGGCAGAGACCCAGTACTTC	CASIGPMAETQYF
TRBV20-1	TRBJ2-1	TRBD2	few	TGCAGTGCCGTGGGCGGGGGGGCCAATGAGCAGTTCTTC	CSAVGGGANEQFF
TRBV20-1	TRBJ2-2	TRBD2	many	TGCAGTGCTAGAAGTAGCGGGGACACCGGGGAGCTGTTTTTT	CSARSSGDTGELFF
TRBV12-3/TRBV12-4	TRBJ2-2	NA	many	TGTGCCAGCAGTCCTAGGAGACTCCGGGGCACCGGGGAGCTGTTTTTT	CASSPRRLRGTGELFF
TRBV7-9	TRBJ1-5	NA	NA	TGTGCCAGCAGCTTAGCAACAGGGAACAGCAATCAGCCCCAGCATTTT	CASSLATGNSNQPQHF
TRBV29-1	TRBJ2-1	NA	NA	TGCAGCGTTTACGACAATGAGCAGTTCTTC	CSVYDNEQFF
TRBV10-1	TRBJ2-2	TRBD2	few	TGCGCCAGCAGCAGTACCTGGAGCGGGGGGGTATTGAGCGGGGAGCTGTTTTTT	CASSSTWSGGVLSGELFF
TRBV9	TRBJ2-1	TRBD1	few	TGTGCCAGCAGTGCGGGACAGGGGGAACCCTACAATGAGCAGTTCTTC	CASSAGQGEPYNEQFF
TRBV27	TRBJ2-7	NA	NA	TGTGCCAGCAGTTTCGGGGATCCCGCGTCGTACGAGCAGTACTTC	CASSFGDPASYEQYF
TRBV6-2/TRBV6-3	TRBJ1-5	TRBD1	NA	TGTTCGAAATCAAGAGGGGGCCGGGAGCGTTTTAGGAAACAGCCCCAGCATTTT	CSKSRGGRERFRKQPQHF
TRBV30	TRBJ1-1	TRBD1	NA	TGTGCCTGGAGTGGGACAGGGAACACTGAAGCTTTCTTT	CAWSGTGNTEAFF
TRBV7-9	TRBJ1-1	TRBD1	NA	TGTGCCAGCAGCCTAACCGGGACAGGGTCCACTGAAGCTTTCTTT	CASSLTGTGSTEAFF
TRBV6-5	TRBJ2-3	NA	NA	TGTGCCATCTCGGACAGTAGCACAGATACGCAGTATTTT	CAISDSSTDTQYF
TRBV7-4	TRBJ1-1	NA	NA	TGTGCCAGCAGCTTAATATGGTGGCCCTGGGGCGGCGCTTTCTTT	CASSLIWWPWGGAFF
TRBV7-6	TRBJ1-6	NA	NA	TGTGCCAGCAGCTCATTCGGGGGGAAGGTGAATTCACCCCTCCACTTT	CASSSFGGKVNSPLHF
TRBV7-9	TRBJ1-5	NA	few	TGTGCCAGCAGCTTCGCTTTTAGCAATCAGCCCCAGCATTTT	CASSFAFSNQPQHF
TRBV7-2	TRBJ2-2	TRBD1	NA	TGTGCCAGCAGCTTATCCCCGGGACAGGGGCCCACCGGGGAGCTGTTTTTT	CASSLSPGQGPTGELFF
TRBV7-9	TRBJ1-6	NA	few	TGTGCCAGCAGCGGGACGACCAATAATTCACCCCTCCACTTT	CASSGTTNNSPLHF
TRBV6-5	TRBJ1-1	TRBD1	NA	TGTGCCAGCAGATTACAGGGGATGGGCACTGAAGCTTTCTTT	CASRLQGMGTEAFF
TRBV29-1	TRBJ1-2	NA	few	TGCAGCGTGTGGGCAGGGGCTAACTATGGCTACACCTTC	CSVWAGANYGYTF